One sample yielded the 8 T cell receptor beta chains listed below, sequenced in a study of blood T cell repertoires in COVID-19. Here immunoSEQ multiplex PCR was the method, and the copy in TCRdb shows in-frame clones only, minus some. Of 300,000 to 400,000 clones listed, around 90% are singletons. The sample consisted of peripheral blood. The receptors shown here come from a man aged 50 to 59 with active or convalescent COVID-19.

The V gene is TRBV6-5, the J gene TRBJ2-7; 9 bases agree with TRBD2. J lost 1 base, V lost 6 bases, and 7 bases had no gene match. The germline V gene has CDR1 MNHEY and CDR2 SVGAGI. This CDR3 has 15 amino acids. The chain's CDR3 is CASRPTSGLSYEQYF. DNA of the CDR3: TGTGCCAGCAGACCTACTAGCGGGTTGTCCTACGAGCAGTACTTC.

This chain joins TRBV19 and TRBJ1-3; no reliable D call. V was trimmed by 7 bases and J by 0 bases, leaving 10 bases between them. CDR3 length equals 14 residues. Germline V gene data show CDR1 as LNHDA and CDR2 as SQIVND (reference sequence). Here the CDR3 DNA reads TGTGCCAGTACCGTGGAGGGCTCTGGAAACACCATATATTTT. This gives the protein CASTVEGSGNTIYF.

The chain uses TRBV27 and TRBJ2-7; D is perhaps TRBD2 (5 bases). This CDR3 has 14 residues. V lost 6 bases and J lost 2, with 14 bases in between. Looked up from germline, CDR1 is MNHEY and CDR2 is SMNVEV (reference sequence). The CDR3 DNA reads TGTGCCAGCAGGAATGGAGGTCTCCCCTACGAGCAGTACTTC. It codes for CASRNGGLPYEQYF.

V and J are TRBV6-5 and TRBJ2-2, with D possibly matching TRBD2 (6 bases). Germline V CDR1 and CDR2: MNHEY, SVGAGI. This CDR3 is built from 12 residues. Trimming took 8 bases from V and 7 from J, leaving 11 bases between them. The CDR3 DNA sequence: TGTGCCAGCGTAGCAGCGGGCGGGGAGCTGTTTTTT. It encodes CASVAAGGELFF.

The chain is built from TRBV27 and TRBJ2-2, with D possibly TRBD2 on 6 matching bases. V lost 0 bases and J lost 4, with 6 bases in between. CDR1 MNHEY and CDR2 SMNVEV come from the germline V gene (reference sequence). The CDR3 contains 14 residues. The CDR3 region has the DNA TGTGCCAGCAGTTTATCCGGGGGCACCGGGGAGCTGTTTTTT. This translates into CASSLSGGTGELFF.

This rearrangement joins TRBV3-1 (or the pseudogene TRBV3-2) to TRBJ2-7; D possibly corresponds to TRBD2 (5 bases). Germline assignment: CDR1 LGHDT and CDR2 YNNKEL (reference sequence). The CDR3 spans 13 residues. Trimming removed 8 bases at V and 0 bases at J, with 11 bases between. CDR3 protein: CASQVGSSYEQYF. CDR3 in DNA: TGTGCCAGCCAGGTAGGGAGCTCCTACGAGCAGTACTTC.

V usage is TRBV14 and J usage is TRBJ2-1; D unresolved. Trimming took 5 bases from V and 12 from J, leaving 11 bases between them. The CDR3 length is 11 residues. The germline V gene has CDR1 SGHDN and CDR2 FVKESK. The CDR3: CASSSGSRQFF. The DNA for the CDR3 is TGTGCCAGCAGCTCGGGTAGTAGGCAGTTCTTC.

V gene TRBV5-6 combines with J gene TRBJ2-3, with 8 positions matching TRBD2. V lost 7 bases to trimming and J lost 0 bases; unmatched junction nucleotides: 10. The length of the CDR3 is 16 residues. From germline, CDR1 is SGHDT and CDR2 YYEEEE. In DNA form, the CDR3 reads TGTGCCAGCGGGGCCGGGACTAGAATTAGCACAGATACGCAGTATTTT. This sequence encodes CASGAGTRISTDTQYF.